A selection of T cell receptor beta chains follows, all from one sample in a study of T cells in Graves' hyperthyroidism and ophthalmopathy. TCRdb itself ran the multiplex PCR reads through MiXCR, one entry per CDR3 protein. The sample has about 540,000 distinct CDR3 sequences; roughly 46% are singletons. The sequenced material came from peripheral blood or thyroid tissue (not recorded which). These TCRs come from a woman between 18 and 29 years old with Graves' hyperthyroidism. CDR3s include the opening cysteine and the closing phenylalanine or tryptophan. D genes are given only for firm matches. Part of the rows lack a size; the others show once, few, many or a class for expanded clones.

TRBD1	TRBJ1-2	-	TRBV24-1	CATSDRTGNGYTF	TGTGCCACCAGTGATCGGACAGGGAATGGCTACACCTTC
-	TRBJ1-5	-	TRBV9	CASSREWGIDQPQHF	TGTGCCAGCAGCCGCGAGTGGGGCATTGATCAGCCCCAGCATTTT
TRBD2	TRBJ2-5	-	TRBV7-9	CASSQGAGGSGETQYF	TGCGCCAGCAGCCAAGGTGCGGGCGGGAGCGGTGAGACCCAGTACTTC
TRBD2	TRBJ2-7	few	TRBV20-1	CSASQLAGGTYEQYF	TGCAGTGCTAGTCAACTAGCGGGAGGGACCTACGAGCAGTACTTC
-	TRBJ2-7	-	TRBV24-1	CATSDFNGFGQYF	TGTGCCACCAGTGACTTCAATGGGTTCGGGCAGTACTTC
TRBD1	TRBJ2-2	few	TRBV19	CASSAPGQANTGELFF	TGTGCCAGTAGTGCCCCGGGACAGGCGAACACCGGGGAGCTGTTTTTT
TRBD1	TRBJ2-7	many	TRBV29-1	CSAGQGDGSYEQYF	TGCAGCGCGGGACAGGGGGACGGCTCCTACGAGCAGTACTTC
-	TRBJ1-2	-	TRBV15	CATSREVGASNYGYTF	TGTGCCACCAGCAGAGAAGTAGGGGCTTCAAACTATGGCTACACCTTC
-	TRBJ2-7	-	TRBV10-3	CAISVVEQYF	TGTGCCATCAGTGTTGTTGAGCAGTACTTC
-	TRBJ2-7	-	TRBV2	CASSWYEQYF	TGTGCCAGCAGTTGGTACGAGCAGTACTTC
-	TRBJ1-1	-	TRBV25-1	CASSEPRDEAFF	TGTGCCAGCAGTGAACCCAGGGATGAAGCTTTCTTT
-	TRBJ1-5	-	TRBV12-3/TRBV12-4	CASSFGRAPGQPQHF	TGTGCCAGCAGTTTTGGTCGGGCGCCGGGGCAGCCCCAGCATTTT
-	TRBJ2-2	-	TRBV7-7	CASSPLTQSGELFF	TGTGCCAGCAGCCCCCTGACACAATCGGGGGAGCTGTTTTTT
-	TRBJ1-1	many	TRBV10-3	CAISESRENTEAFF	TGTGCCATCAGTGAGAGTCGGGAGAACACTGAAGCTTTCTTT
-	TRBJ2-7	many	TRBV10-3	CAIRLTGRASEQYF	TGTGCCATCAGGCTGACAGGAAGGGCCTCCGAGCAGTACTTC
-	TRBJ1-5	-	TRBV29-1	CSAGSGPQHF	TGCAGCGCAGGGTCCGGACCCCAGCATTTT
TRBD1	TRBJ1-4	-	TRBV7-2	CASSARQGNNEKLFF	TGTGCCAGCAGCGCCAGACAGGGAAATAATGAAAAACTGTTTTTT
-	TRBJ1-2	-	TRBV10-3	CASSEAGVGNTF	TGTGCCAGCAGTGAGGCAGGGGTCGGAAACACCTTC
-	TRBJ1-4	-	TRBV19	CASTEQGGEKLFF	TGTGCCAGTACTGAGCAGGGTGGTGAAAAACTGTTTTTT
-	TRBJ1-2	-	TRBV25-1	CASRQEELDGYTF	TGTGCCAGCAGGCAAGAGGAACTGGATGGCTACACCTTC
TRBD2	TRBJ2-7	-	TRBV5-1	CASSLTGTSGEAYEQYF	TGCGCCAGCAGTCTTACCGGGACTAGCGGGGAAGCCTACGAGCAGTACTTC
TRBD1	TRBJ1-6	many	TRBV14	CASSHRRDRANSPLHF	TGTGCCAGCAGCCACCGCCGGGACAGGGCCAATTCACCCCTCCACTTT
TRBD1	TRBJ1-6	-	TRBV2	CASSEGQGANPPLHF	TGTGCCAGCAGTGAAGGACAGGGGGCAAATCCACCCCTCCACTTT
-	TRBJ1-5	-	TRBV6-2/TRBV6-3	CASGADSIASQPQHF	TGTGCCAGCGGGGCGGACAGCATTGCTAGCCAGCCCCAGCATTTT
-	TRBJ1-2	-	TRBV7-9	CASSSTYDGGPYGYTF	TGTGCCAGCAGCTCAACCTATGACGGGGGCCCCTATGGCTACACCTTC
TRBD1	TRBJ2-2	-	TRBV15	CASSQEGDRNTGELFF	TGTGCCAGCAGCCAAGAGGGGGACAGGAACACCGGGGAGCTGTTTTTT
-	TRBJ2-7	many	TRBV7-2	CASSTRTLHEQYF	TGTGCCAGCAGCACCAGGACCCTCCACGAGCAGTACTTC
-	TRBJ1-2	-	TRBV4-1	CASSPRAGVSYGYTF	TGCGCCAGCAGCCCACGGGCAGGGGTCTCCTATGGCTACACCTTC
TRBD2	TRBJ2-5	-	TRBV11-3	CASGLASGTGETQYF	TGTGCCAGCGGCTTGGCTAGCGGGACCGGGGAGACCCAGTACTTC
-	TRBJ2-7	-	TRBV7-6	CASSLFASSYEQYF	TGCGCCAGCAGCTTGTTCGCAAGCTCCTACGAGCAGTACTTC
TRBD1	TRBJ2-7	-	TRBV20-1	CSASLGDRGDEQYF	TGCAGTGCCTCTTTGGGGGACAGGGGGGACGAGCAGTACTTC
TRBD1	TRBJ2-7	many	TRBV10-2	CASRGQASSYEQYF	TGCGCCAGCAGGGGACAGGCGAGCTCCTACGAGCAGTACTTC
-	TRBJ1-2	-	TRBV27	CASSLYGGYYGYTF	TGTGCCAGCAGTTTATATGGGGGGTATTATGGCTACACCTTC
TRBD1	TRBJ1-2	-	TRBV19	CASSTRTGECYTF	TGTGCCAGTAGTACACGGACAGGGGAGTGCTACACCTTC
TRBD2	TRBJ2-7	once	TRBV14	CASSQGLGTSGVYEQYF	TGTGCCAGCAGCCAAGGGTTGGGGACTAGCGGAGTCTACGAGCAGTACTTC
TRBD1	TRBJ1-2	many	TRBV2	CASSEDRRVYTF	TGTGCCAGCAGTGAGGACAGGAGGGTCTACACCTTC